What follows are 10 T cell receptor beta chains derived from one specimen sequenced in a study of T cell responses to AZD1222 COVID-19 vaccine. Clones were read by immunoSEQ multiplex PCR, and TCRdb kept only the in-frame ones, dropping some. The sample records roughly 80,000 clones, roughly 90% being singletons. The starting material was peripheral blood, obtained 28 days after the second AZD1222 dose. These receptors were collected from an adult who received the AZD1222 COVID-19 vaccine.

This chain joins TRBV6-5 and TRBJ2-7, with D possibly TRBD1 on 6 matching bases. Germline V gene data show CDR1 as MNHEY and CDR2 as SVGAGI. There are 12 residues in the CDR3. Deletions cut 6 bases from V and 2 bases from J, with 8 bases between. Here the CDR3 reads CASRTGTYEQYF. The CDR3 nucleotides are TGTGCCAGCAGGACAGGCACCTACGAGCAGTACTTC.

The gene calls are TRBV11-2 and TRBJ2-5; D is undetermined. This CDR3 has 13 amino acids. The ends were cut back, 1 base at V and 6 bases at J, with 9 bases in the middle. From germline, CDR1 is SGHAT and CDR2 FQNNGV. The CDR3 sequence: CASSLVKGQTQYF. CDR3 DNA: TGTGCCAGCAGCTTAGTTAAAGGTCAGACCCAGTACTTC.

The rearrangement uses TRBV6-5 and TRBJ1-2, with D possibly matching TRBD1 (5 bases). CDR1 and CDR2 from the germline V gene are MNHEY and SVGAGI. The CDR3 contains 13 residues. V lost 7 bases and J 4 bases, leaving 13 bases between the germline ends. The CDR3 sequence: CASTTGLVYGYTF. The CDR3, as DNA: TGTGCCAGCACTACAGGCCTAGTCTATGGCTACACCTTC.

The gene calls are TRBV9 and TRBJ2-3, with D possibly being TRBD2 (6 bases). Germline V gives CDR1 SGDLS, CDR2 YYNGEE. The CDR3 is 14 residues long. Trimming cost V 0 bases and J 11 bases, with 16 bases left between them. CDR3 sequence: CASSVGAGSVGQYF. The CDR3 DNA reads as TGTGCCAGCAGCGTAGGGGCGGGATCGGTAGGGCAGTATTTT.

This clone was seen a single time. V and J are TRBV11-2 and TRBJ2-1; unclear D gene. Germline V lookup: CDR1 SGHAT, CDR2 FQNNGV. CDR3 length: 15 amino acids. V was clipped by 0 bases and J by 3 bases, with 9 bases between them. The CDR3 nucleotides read TGTGCCAGCAGCTTAGACCAAACGTACTACAATGAGCAGTTCTTC. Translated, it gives CASSLDQTYYNEQFF.

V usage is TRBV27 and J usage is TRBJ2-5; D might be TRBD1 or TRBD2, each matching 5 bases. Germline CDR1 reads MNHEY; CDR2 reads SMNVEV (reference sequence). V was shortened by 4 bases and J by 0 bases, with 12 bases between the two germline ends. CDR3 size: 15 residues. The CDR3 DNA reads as TGTGCCAGCAGTTCTCTCGGGACCCACCAAGAGACCCAGTACTTC. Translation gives CASSSLGTHQETQYF.

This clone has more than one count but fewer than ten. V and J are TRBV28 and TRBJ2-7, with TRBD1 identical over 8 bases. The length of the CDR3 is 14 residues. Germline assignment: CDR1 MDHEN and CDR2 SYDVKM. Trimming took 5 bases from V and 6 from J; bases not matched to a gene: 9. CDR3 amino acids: CASSPQDRDSEQYF. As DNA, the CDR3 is TGTGCCAGCAGTCCGCAGGACAGGGATAGCGAGCAGTACTTC.

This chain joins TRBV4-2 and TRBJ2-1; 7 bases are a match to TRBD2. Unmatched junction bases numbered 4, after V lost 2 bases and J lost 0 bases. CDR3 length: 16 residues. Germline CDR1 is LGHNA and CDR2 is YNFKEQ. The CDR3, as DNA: TGTGCCAGCAGCCAACGGACTAGTGGCTCCTACAATGAGCAGTTCTTC. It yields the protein CASSQRTSGSYNEQFF.

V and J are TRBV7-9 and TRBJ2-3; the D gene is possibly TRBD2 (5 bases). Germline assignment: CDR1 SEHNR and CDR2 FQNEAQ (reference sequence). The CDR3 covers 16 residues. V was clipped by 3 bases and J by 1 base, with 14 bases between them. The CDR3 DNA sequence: TGTGCCAGCAGCTTTTCCCGCCTAGCACGCACAGATACGCAGTATTTT. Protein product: CASSFSRLARTDTQYF. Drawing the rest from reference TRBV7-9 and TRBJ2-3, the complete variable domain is DTGVSQNPRHKITKRGQNVTFRCDPISEHNRLYWYRQTLGQGPEFLTYFQNEAQLEKSRLLSDRFSAERPKGSFSTLEIQRTEQGDSAMYLCASSFSRLARTDTQYFGPGTRLTVL.

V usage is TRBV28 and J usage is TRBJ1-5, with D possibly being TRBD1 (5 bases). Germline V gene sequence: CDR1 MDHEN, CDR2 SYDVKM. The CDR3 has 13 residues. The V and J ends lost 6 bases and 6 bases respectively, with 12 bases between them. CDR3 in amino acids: CASSPGGTQPQHF. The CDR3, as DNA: TGTGCCAGCAGCCCCGGGGGGACTCAGCCCCAGCATTTT.